This paragraph covers one TCR beta chain sequence. The data derive from a study of CD8 T cells in Susac syndrome. About 0.5 to 1 ug RNA was reverse transcribed with random hexamers. MiXCR, applied by TCRdb to the immunoSEQ multiplex PCR reads, yields one record per CDR3 protein. This sample has roughly 120,000 distinct CDR3 sequences, with about 94% found just once. Germline CDR1 is LNHDA and CDR2 is SQIVND (reference sequence). V lost 2 bases to trimming and J lost 6 bases, with 13 bases between them. This CDR3 has 15 residues. The receptor comes from a human donor with multiple sclerosis. This sequence joins TRBV19 and TRBJ2-2; D is undetermined. Sequencing was performed on CD4+ T cells from PBMCs. The CDR3 loop is CASSIPATSAGELFF. In DNA, the CDR3 is TGTGCCAGTAGTATACCCGCGACTTCCGCCGGGGAGCTGTTTTTT.